This TCR beta chain was profiled in a study of blood T cell repertoires in COVID-19 (dated by TCRdb to 2020 to 2022). Regarding the complete study: Samples from collaborators originated in the United States, Italy and Spain and spanned both the acute and convalescent phases of COVID-19. Where available, HLA class I and class II types were taken from metadata supplied by the sample provider and were not determined by assay-based typing. A de-identified subject ID, COVID-19 status, age in years and sex were almost always included in the sample metadata. The material from the prospective study consisted of cDNA or gDNA derived from T cells, B-cell-depleted T cells, or PBMCs. Subjects who had been exposed to COVID-19, were actively infected with it, or had recovered from it provided the deeply sampled blood TCRbeta repertoires that made up the dataset. The samples were drawn from two sources: the first 160 participants of the ongoing ImmuneRACE study, and 1,254 subjects contributed by 6 global collaborators. A freely available public database, intended as a resource for researchers studying the immune response to SARS-CoV-2, is where the repertoires were released.

V loses 5 bases at its end and J loses 2 bases; junction bases beyond the gene matches: 6. The CDR3 runs 15 amino acids, cysteine and phenylalanine included. This entry keeps only the CDR3 DNA: 45 bases, framed from base 1. CDR1 and CDR2 were assigned from the germline V gene as MDHEN and SYDVKM. TCRbeta CDR3 regions were amplified from genomic DNA by means of the immunoSEQ Assay, a bias-controlled multiplex PCR. Under the source paper's analysis protocol: Within the assay, amplification of reference gene primers was used to estimate how many nucleated cells each sample contained. To quantify the absolute abundance of each unique TCRbeta CDR3 rearrangement, sequence reads were collapsed and filtered. For each sample, productive Simpson clonality was calculated as the square root of Simpson's diversity index across productive rearrangements. TCRdb stores this immuneACCESS table with in-frame sequences only. Part of the clones is absent; in the studies checked, under half of the shortfall reflects unresolved V genes, and no reason is known for the rest. V, J and clone size were drawn from that table, and D and trimming were deduced from the DNA. Counted in this sample were roughly 440,000 clones; roughly 88% of them appeared once. Of the sample, roughly 13% is held by the ten largest clones.

A word on this clone: Its antigen target is currently unknown. No per-base quality is available; no much larger clone lies one base away.

In Seattle, one collaborating source enrolled patients while the infection was active and tracked those patients longitudinally over the course of disease. The collaborating institutions used their own protocols to collect whole blood in K2EDTA tubes. For TCRbeta analysis, collaborators shipped samples as frozen whole blood, isolated PBMCs, or DNA extracted from either of those sample types. Beyond this particular receptor, the publication reports: The amount of clinical and demographic metadata varied by source and participant and was provided uncurated.

This TCR derives from a woman aged 50 to 60 with COVID-19, enrolled during active disease. This sequence uses TRBV28 and TRBJ1-5, with 7 bases matching TRBD1. Material for sequencing was peripheral blood. The nucleotide sequence reads TGTGCCAGCAGTCTGACAGGGCGGGGCAATCAGCCCCAGCATTTT. Translated, this is CASSLTGRGNQPQHF.